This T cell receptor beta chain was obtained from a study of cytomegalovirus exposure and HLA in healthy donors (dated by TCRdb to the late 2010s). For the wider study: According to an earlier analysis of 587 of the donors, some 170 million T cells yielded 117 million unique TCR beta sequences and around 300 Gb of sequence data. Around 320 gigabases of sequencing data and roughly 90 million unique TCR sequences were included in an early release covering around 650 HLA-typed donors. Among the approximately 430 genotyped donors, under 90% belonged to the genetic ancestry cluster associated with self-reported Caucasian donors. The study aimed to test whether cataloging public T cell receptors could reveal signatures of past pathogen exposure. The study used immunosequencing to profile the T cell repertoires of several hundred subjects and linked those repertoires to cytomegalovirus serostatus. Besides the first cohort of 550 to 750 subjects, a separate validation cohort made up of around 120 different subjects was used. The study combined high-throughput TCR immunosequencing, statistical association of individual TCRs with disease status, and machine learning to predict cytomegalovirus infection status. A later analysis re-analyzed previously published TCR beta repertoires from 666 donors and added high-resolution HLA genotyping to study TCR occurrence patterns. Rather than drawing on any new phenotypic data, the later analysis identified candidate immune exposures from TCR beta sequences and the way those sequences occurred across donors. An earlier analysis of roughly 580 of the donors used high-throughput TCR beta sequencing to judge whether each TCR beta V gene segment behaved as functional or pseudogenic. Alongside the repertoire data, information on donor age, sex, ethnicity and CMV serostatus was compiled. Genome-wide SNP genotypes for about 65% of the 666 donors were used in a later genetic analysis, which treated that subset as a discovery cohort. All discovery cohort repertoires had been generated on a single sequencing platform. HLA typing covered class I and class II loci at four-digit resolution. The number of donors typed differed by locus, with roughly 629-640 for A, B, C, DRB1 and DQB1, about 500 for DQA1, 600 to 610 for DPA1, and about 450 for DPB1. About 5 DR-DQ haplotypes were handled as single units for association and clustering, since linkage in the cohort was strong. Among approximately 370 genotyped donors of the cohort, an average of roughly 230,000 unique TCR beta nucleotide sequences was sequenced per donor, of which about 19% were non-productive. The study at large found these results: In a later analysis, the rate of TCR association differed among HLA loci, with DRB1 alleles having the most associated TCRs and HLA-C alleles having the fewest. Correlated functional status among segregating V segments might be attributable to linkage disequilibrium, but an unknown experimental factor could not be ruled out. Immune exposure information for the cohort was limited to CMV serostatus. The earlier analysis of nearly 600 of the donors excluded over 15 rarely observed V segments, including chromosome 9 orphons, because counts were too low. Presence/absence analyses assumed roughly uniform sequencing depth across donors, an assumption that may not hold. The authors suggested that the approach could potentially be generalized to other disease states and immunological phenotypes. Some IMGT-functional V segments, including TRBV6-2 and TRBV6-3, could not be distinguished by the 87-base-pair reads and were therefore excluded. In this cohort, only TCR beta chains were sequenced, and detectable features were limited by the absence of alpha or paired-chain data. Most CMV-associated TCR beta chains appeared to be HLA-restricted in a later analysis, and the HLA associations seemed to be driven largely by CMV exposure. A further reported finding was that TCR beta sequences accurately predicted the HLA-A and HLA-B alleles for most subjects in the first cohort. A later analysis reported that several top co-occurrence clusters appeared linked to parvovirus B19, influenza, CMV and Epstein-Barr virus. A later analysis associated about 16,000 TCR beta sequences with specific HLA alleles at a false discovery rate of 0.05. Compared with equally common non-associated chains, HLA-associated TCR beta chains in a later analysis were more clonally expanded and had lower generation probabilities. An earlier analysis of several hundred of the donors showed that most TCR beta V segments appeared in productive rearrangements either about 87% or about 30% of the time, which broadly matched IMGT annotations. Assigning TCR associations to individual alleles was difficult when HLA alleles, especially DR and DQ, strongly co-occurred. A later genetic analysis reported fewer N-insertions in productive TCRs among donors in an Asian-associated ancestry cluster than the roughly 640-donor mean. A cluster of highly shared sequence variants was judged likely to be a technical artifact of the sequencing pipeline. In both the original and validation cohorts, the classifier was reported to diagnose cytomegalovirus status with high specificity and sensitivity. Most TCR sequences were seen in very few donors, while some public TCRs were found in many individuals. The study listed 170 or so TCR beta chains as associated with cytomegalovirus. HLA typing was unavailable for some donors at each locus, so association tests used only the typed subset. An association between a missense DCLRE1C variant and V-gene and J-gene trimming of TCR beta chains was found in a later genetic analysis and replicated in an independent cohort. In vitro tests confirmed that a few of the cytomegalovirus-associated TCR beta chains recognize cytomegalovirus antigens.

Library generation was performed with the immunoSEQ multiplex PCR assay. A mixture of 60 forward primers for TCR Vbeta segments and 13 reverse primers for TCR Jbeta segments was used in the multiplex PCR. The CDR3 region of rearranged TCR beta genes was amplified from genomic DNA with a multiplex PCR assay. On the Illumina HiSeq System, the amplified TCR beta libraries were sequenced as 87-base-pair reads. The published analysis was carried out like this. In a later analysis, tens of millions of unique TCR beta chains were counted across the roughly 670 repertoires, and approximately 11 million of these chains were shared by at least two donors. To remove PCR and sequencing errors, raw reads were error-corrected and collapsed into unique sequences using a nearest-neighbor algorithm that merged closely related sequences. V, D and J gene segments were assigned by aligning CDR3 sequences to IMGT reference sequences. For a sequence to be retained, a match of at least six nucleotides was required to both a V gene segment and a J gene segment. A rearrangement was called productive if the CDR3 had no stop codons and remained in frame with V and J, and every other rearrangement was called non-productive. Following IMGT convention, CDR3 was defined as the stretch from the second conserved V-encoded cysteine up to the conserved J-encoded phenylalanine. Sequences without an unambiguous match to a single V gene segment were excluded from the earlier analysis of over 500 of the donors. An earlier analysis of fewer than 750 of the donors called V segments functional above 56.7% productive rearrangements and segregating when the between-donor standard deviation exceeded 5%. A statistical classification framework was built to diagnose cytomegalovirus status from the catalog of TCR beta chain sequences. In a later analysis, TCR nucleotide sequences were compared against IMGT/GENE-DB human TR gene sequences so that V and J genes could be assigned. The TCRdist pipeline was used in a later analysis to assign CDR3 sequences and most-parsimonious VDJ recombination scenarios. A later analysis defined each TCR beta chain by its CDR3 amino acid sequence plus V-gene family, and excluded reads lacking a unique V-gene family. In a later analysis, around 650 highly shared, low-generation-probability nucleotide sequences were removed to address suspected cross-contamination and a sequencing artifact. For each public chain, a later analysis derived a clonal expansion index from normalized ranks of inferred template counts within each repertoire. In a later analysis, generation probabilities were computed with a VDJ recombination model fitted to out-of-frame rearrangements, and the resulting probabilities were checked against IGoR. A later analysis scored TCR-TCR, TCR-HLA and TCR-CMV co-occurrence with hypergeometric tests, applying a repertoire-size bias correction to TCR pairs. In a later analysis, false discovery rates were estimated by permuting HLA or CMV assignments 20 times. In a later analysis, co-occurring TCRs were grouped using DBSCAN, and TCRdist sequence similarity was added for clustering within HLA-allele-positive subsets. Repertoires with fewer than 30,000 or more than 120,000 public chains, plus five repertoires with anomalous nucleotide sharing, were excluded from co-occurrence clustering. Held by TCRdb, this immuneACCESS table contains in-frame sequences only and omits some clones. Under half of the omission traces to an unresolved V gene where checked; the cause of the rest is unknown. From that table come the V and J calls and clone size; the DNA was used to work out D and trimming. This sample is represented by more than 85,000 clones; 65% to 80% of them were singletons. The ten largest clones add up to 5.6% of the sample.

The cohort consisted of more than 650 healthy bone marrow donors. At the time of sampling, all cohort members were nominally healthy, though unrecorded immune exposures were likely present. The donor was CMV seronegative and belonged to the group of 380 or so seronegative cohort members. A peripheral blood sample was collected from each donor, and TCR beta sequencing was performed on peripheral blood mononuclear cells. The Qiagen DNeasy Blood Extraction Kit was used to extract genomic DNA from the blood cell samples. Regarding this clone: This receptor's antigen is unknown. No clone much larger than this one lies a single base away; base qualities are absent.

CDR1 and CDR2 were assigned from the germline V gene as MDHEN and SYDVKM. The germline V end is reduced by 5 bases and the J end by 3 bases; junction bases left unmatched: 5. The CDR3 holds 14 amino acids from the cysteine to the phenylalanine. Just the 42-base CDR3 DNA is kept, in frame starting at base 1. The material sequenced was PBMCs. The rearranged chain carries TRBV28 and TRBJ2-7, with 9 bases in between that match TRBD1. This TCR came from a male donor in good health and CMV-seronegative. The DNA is TGTGCCAGCAGTCTCTGGGGACAGGGCTACGAGCAGTACTTC. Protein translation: CASSLWGQGYEQYF.